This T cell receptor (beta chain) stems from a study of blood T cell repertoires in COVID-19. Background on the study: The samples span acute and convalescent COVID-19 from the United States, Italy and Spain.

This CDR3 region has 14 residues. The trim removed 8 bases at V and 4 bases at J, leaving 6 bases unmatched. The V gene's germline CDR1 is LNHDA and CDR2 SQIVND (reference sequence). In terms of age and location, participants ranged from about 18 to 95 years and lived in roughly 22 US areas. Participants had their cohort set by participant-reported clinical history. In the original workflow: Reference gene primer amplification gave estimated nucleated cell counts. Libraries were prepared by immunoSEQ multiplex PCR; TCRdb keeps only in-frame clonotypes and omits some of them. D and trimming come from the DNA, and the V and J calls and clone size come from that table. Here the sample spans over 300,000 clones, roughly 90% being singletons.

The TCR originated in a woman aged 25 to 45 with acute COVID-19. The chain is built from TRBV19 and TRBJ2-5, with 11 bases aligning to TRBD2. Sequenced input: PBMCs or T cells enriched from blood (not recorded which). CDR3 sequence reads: CASATSGGGETQYF. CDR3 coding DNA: TGTGCCAGTGCCACTAGCGGGGGTGGAGAGACCCAGTACTTC.